This is a list of T cell receptor beta chains from one sample in a study of shared clonotypes between healthy human individuals. Using immunoSEQ multiplex PCR, the repertoire was profiled, and TCRdb retains in-frame clones only, with some absent. In the table there are about 1.5 million clones, approximately 98% of which are singletons. Sequencing was carried out using naive CD4+ T cells sorted from blood. Receptors were obtained from a man aged 25-45 years in good health. The CDR3 runs from the conserved cysteine through the conserved F or W. D genes are given only for firm matches. Size tells how often a clone was seen (once, few, many) or the class of an expanded clone, and some rows leave it out.

once	TRBV5-1	TRBJ2-3	TRBD1	TGCGCCAGCAGCTTCCAGGGGGACGATACGCAGTATTTT	CASSFQGDDTQYF
.	TRBV6-1	TRBJ2-7	.	TGTGCCAGCAGTGAGATCCGTCAGGGAGGTTACGAGCAGTACTTC	CASSEIRQGGYEQYF
.	TRBV27	TRBJ2-1	.	TGTGCCAGCAGTTTGGCGGGGTTCAATGAGCAGTTCTTC	CASSLAGFNEQFF
.	TRBV7-6	TRBJ1-2	.	TGTGCCAGCAGCTTAGCACACGGCTATGGCTACACCTTC	CASSLAHGYGYTF
.	TRBV4-3	TRBJ2-2	.	TGCGCCAGCAGCCAAGAGACAGCGAACACCGGGGAGCTGTTTTTT	CASSQETANTGELFF
.	TRBV28	TRBJ2-3	TRBD1	TGTGCCAGCAGCCGAGGGGGCACAGATACGCCTTATTTT	CASSRGGTDTPYF
.	TRBV6-5	TRBJ1-1	TRBD1	TGTGCCAGCAGACGGACAGGGTCGAACACTGAAGCTTTCTTT	CASRRTGSNTEAFF
.	TRBV18	TRBJ2-3	.	TGTGCCAGCTCAACCCGTTCAGAGACGCAGTATTTT	CASSTRSETQYF
.	TRBV10-2	TRBJ1-1	.	TGCGCCAGCCGGGCGGGCCTGAACACTGAAGCTTTCTTT	CASRAGLNTEAFF
.	TRBV5-5	TRBJ1-3	.	TGTGCCAGCAGCCCCCGGTCTTTCTCTGGAAACACCATATATTTT	CASSPRSFSGNTIYF
.	TRBV4-3	TRBJ2-5	.	TGCGCCAGCAGCCAAATGATTCGAGGGCGGACCTACCAAGAGACCCAGTACTTC	CASSQMIRGRTYQETQYF
.	TRBV5-1	TRBJ2-1	TRBD2	TGCGCCAGCAGCTTGGCCGCGGGAGCATCCTACAATGAGCAGTTCTTC	CASSLAAGASYNEQFF
.	TRBV5-1	TRBJ1-1	.	TGCGCCAGCAGCCCAGGACAGCAGAACACTGAAGCTTTCTTT	CASSPGQQNTEAFF
.	TRBV15	TRBJ1-3	.	TGTGCCACCAGCAGCGGGGAGGGTAGGACTGGAAACACCATATATTTT	CATSSGEGRTGNTIYF
.	TRBV11-2	TRBJ2-7	.	TGTGCCAGCAGCTTCCCCAAGGGGGGCGGTCCCCCCTACGAGCAGTACTTC	CASSFPKGGGPPYEQYF
.	TRBV5-1	TRBJ2-7	TRBD1	TGCGCCAGCAGCATAACCGGGACAGAGACCTACGAGCAGTACTTC	CASSITGTETYEQYF
.	TRBV27	TRBJ2-7	.	TGTGCCAGCAGTTTCGGAAGGGAGGCCCCCTACGAGCAGTACTTC	CASSFGREAPYEQYF
.	TRBV6-6	TRBJ2-1	TRBD1	TGTGCCAGCAGCCCGGGACAGGGACTTGGCAATGAGCAGTTCTTC	CASSPGQGLGNEQFF
.	TRBV5-1	TRBJ2-7	TRBD1	TGCGCCAGCAGCTCCCAGACAGGGGGGCTCTACGAGCAGTACTTC	CASSSQTGGLYEQYF
.	TRBV29-1	TRBJ2-7	TRBD1	TGCAGCGTTGTTGGACAGGGGTCCTACGAGCAGTACTTC	CSVVGQGSYEQYF
.	TRBV30	TRBJ1-4	.	TGTGCCTGGAGTAACGGGCTAAGGGATGAAAAACTGTTTTTT	CAWSNGLRDEKLFF
.	TRBV5-1	TRBJ2-4	.	TGCGCCAGCAGCCCGGGGCTACAGCCACTAGCCAAAAACATTCAGTACTTC	CASSPGLQPLAKNIQYF
.	TRBV9	TRBJ2-2	TRBD1	TGTGCCAGCAGCGTAGGAACAGGGGTGAACACCGGGGAGCTGTTTTTT	CASSVGTGVNTGELFF
.	TRBV6-1	TRBJ1-1	TRBD1	TGTGCCAGCAGTGACCTTGCCGGGACAGAGAACACTGAAGCTTTCTTT	CASSDLAGTENTEAFF
.	TRBV28	TRBJ2-1	.	TGTGCCAGCAGTTTCTCAGGGGCCTCCTACAATGAGCAGTTCTTC	CASSFSGASYNEQFF
.	TRBV5-1	TRBJ1-4	.	TGCGCCAGCGCGAGGACAGCAACTAATGAAAAACTGTTTTTT	CASARTATNEKLFF
.	TRBV4-3	TRBJ1-5	TRBD1	TGCGCCAGCAGCCAAGAACAGGGGGCCAATCAGCCCCAGCATTTT	CASSQEQGANQPQHF
.	TRBV7-7	TRBJ1-4	.	TGTGCCAGCAGCTTAGGGGGGGGTGAAAAACTGTTTTTT	CASSLGGGEKLFF
.	TRBV2	TRBJ2-7	.	TGTGCCAGCAGAGAATCCTACGAGCAGTACTTC	CASRESYEQYF
.	TRBV19	TRBJ1-5	.	TGTGCCAGTACCATGTACGTGGGCAATCAGCCCCAGCATTTT	CASTMYVGNQPQHF
.	TRBV6-8	TRBJ1-2	.	TGTGCCAGCAGTTTCAACCTGGGGGGAGGCCCCACTAACTATGGCTACACCTTC	CASSFNLGGGPTNYGYTF
.	TRBV10-3	TRBJ2-5	.	TGTGCCAGCGGGCGTCAAGAGGAGACCCAGTACTTC	CASGRQEETQYF
.	TRBV10-3	TRBJ2-7	TRBD2	TGTGCCATCAGTGAGTCGCCCGGGACTAGCGGGAGGGCCTACGAGTACTTC	CAISESPGTSGRAYEYF
.	TRBV30	TRBJ1-5	.	TGTGCCTGGAGCGACTATGGCAGTGGTCGGCCCCAGCATTTT	CAWSDYGSGRPQHF
.	TRBV15	TRBJ2-7	.	TGTGCCACCAGCAGAGTTGGAGGCGCAACCTACGAGCAGTACTTC	CATSRVGGATYEQYF
once	TRBV5-6	TRBJ1-1	TRBD1	TGTGCCAGCAGCCCAAGGACTCCAAGACAGGGGTCGGTCACTGAAGCTTTCTTT	CASSPRTPRQGSVTEAFF
.	TRBV5-4	TRBJ2-3	TRBD1	TGTGCCAGCAGCCCTAGACAGGGTTCGCAGTATTTT	CASSPRQGSQYF
.	TRBV6-6	TRBJ2-3	TRBD2	TGTGCCAGCGGGACTAGCGGGGGATACACAGATACGCAGTATTTT	CASGTSGGYTDTQYF
.	TRBV11-2	TRBJ2-1	.	TGTGCCAGCAGCCCCGTGTTTTCTACCTACAATGAGCAGTTCTTC	CASSPVFSTYNEQFF
.	TRBV18	TRBJ1-3	.	TGTGCCAGCTCACCAGGATCTCCGCAAGGAAACACCATATATTTT	CASSPGSPQGNTIYF
.	TRBV6-4	TRBJ1-1	.	TGTGCCAGCAGGGCCGACAGACTGAACACTGAAGCTTTCTTT	CASRADRLNTEAFF
.	TRBV6-6	TRBJ2-5	TRBD1	TGTGCCAGCAAGCCTGGGACAGGGTTGGAGACCCAGTACTTC	CASKPGTGLETQYF
.	TRBV29-1	TRBJ1-3	.	TGCAGCGTTAGATCAGGGTCTGGAAACACCATATATTTT	CSVRSGSGNTIYF
.	TRBV6-6	TRBJ2-1	.	TGTGCCAGCAGTCTGGGTCAGTATCCGGAGCAGTTCTTC	CASSLGQYPEQFF
.	TRBV4-1	TRBJ2-7	TRBD2	TGCGCCAGCAGCCACCGCACCCCGAGGAGCGGGAGTAGCTACGAGCAGTACTTC	CASSHRTPRSGSSYEQYF
.	TRBV29-1	TRBJ2-3	.	TGCAGCGCTAGAACCAGGGGAGATACGCAGTATTTT	CSARTRGDTQYF
.	TRBV9	TRBJ2-7	TRBD1	TGTGCCAGCAGCGCCCTACCCGGGACAGCGGCCTACGAGCAGTACTTC	CASSALPGTAAYEQYF
.	TRBV2	TRBJ2-2	.	TGTGCCAGCAGCCTGACGGGGCTCGGCGGGGAGCTGTTTTTT	CASSLTGLGGELFF
.	TRBV28	TRBJ1-2	.	TGTGCCAGCGGAGTTCTATTATGGACGGGGAAGGACTATGGCTACACCTTC	CASGVLLWTGKDYGYTF
.	TRBV28	TRBJ1-1	.	TGTGCCACCGCCAGCCTCCCGGGACCTGAAGCTTTCTTT	CATASLPGPEAFF
.	TRBV6-1	TRBJ2-7	TRBD2	TGTGCCACCAGCGGGGGGGAAGCCTCCTACGAGCAGTACTTC	CATSGGEASYEQYF
.	TRBV28	TRBJ1-2	.	TGTGCCAGCAGGATTGGGACTAACTATGGCTACACCTTC	CASRIGTNYGYTF
.	TRBV5-6	TRBJ2-7	TRBD2	TGTGCCAGCAGCTTCAGGACTAGCGGAATACCCTACGAGCAGTACTTC	CASSFRTSGIPYEQYF
.	TRBV11-2	TRBJ2-5	TRBD1	TGTGCCAGCAGCCCAAACTGGGTCCCAGGGGGCGCCCAGGAGACCCAGTACTTC	CASSPNWVPGGAQETQYF
.	TRBV29-1	TRBJ2-6	.	TGCAGCGTTGAAGGAGGGACTGGGGCCAACGTCCTGACTTTC	CSVEGGTGANVLTF
.	TRBV6-4	TRBJ2-3	.	TGTGCCAGCAGTCCGCGGACGCTCCTGGGGGCCACAGATACGCAGTATTTT	CASSPRTLLGATDTQYF
.	TRBV2	TRBJ2-1	TRBD2	TGTGCCAGCAGTGGACTAGCGGGAGGTGCGTTCTTC	CASSGLAGGAFF
.	TRBV7-6	TRBJ2-7	TRBD2	TGTGCCAGCAGCTTAAGGGAGGGACTAGCGGGAGACGAGCAGTACTTC	CASSLREGLAGDEQYF
.	TRBV19	TRBJ1-1	.	TGTGCCACCAAGCGTCCTGACGGGTTTCGAACTGAAGCTTTCTTT	CATKRPDGFRTEAFF